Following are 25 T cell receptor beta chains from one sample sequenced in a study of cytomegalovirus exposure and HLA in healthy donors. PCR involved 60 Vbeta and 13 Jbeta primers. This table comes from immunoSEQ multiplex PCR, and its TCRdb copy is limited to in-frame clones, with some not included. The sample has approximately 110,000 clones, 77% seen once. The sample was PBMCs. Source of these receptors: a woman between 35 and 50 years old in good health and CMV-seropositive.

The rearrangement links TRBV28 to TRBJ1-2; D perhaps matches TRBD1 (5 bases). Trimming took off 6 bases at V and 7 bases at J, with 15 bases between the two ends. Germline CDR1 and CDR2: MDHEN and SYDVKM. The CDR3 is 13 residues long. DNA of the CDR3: TGTGCCAGCAGCCAAGGACGGACACGTGGCTACACCTTC. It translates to CASSQGRTRGYTF.

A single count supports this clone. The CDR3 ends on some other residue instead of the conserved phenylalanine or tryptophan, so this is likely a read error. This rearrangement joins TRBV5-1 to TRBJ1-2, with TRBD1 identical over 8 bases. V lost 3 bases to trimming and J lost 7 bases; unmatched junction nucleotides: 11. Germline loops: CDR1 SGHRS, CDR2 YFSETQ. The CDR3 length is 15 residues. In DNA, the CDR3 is TGCGCCAGCAGCTCTGGGGGACAGGCGGCGGGTGGCTACACCCTC. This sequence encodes CASSSGGQAAGGYTL.

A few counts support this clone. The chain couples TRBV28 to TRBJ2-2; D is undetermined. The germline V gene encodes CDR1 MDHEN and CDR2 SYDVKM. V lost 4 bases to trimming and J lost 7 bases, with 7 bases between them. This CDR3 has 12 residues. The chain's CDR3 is CASSWRGGELFF. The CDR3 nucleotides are TGTGCCAGCAGTTGGAGAGGCGGGGAGCTGTTTTTT.

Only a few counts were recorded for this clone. CDR3 DNA sequence: TGTGCCTGGCGGACTTCCTTCGTCGGCAATGAGCAGTTCTTC. As protein: CAWRTSFVGNEQFF. V and J are TRBV30 and TRBJ2-1; possibly TRBD2 for D (5 bases). CDR1 GTSNPN and CDR2 SVGIG come from the germline V gene (reference sequence). CDR3 length: 14 amino acids. The V end was cut by 5 bases, the J end by 6 bases, with 17 bases between.

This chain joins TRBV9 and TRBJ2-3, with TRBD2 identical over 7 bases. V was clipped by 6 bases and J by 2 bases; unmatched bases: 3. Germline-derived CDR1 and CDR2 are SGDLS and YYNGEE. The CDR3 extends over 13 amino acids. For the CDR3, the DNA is TGTGCCAGCAAGGCGGGGGACACAGATACGCAGTATTTT. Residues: CASKAGDTDTQYF.

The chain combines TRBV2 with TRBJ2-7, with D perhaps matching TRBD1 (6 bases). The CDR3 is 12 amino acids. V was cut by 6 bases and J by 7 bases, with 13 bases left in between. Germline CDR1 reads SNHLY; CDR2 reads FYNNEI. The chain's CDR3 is CASSPTGNEQYF. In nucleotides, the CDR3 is TGTGCCAGCAGCCCCACAGGGAATGAGCAGTACTTC.

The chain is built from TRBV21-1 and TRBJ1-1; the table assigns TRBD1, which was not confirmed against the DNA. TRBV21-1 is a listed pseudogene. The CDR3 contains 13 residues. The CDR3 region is CASSTGVGTEAFF. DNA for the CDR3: TGTGCCAGCAGTACAGGGGTTGGCACTGAAGCTTTCTTT.

The CDR3 sequence: CAISESREANYGYTF. Here the CDR3 DNA reads TGTGCCATCAGTGAGTCCAGGGAGGCCAACTATGGCTACACCTTC. V is TRBV10-3 and J is TRBJ1-2, with D possibly being TRBD1 (5 bases). Trimming removed 0 bases at V and 2 bases at J, with 10 bases between. The CDR3 is 15 residues long. CDR1 is ENHRY and CDR2 is SYGVKD in the germline V gene.

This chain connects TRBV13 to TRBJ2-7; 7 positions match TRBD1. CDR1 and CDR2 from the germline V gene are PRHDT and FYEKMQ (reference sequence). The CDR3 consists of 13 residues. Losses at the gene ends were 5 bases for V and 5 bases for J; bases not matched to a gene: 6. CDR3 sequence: CASSPTGIHEQYF. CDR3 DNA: TGTGCCAGCAGCCCGACAGGGATCCACGAGCAGTACTTC.

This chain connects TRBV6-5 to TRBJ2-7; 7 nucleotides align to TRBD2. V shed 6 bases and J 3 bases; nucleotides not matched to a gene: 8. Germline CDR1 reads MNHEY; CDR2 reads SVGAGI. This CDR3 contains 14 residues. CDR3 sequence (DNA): TGTGCCAGCAGCCGCGGCGGGGGTGTCTACGAGCAGTACTTC. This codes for CASSRGGGVYEQYF.

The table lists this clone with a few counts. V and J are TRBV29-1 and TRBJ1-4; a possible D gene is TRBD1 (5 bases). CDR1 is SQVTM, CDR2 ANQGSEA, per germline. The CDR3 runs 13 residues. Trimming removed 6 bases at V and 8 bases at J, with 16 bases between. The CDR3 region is CSVAPGVEEKLFF. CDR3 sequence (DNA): TGCAGCGTAGCCCCGGGGGTAGAAGAAAAACTGTTTTTT.

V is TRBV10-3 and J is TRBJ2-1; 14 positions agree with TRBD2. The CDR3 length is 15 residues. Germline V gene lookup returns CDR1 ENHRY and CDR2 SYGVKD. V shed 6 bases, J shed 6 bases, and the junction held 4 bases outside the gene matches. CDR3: CAISTGTSGSNEQFF. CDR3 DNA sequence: TGTGCCATCAGCACCGGGACTAGCGGGAGCAATGAGCAGTTCTTC.

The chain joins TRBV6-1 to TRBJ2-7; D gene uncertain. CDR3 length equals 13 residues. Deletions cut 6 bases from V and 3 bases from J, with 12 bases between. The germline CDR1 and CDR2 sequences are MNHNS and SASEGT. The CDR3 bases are TGTGCCAGCAGCTTATTTTCCTTCTACGAGCAGTACTTC. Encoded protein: CASSLFSFYEQYF.

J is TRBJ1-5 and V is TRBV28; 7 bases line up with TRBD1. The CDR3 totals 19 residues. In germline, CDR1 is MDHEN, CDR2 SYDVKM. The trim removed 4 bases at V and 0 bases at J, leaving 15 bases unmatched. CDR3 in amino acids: CASSSLTKTGLYSNQPQHF. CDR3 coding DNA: TGTGCCAGCAGTTCTTTAACGAAGACAGGGCTCTATAGCAATCAGCCCCAGCATTTT.

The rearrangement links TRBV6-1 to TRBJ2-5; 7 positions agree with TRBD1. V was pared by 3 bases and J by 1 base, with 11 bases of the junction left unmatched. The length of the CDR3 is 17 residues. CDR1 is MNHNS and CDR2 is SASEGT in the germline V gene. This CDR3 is CASSERSRGDSQETQYF. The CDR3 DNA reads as TGTGCCAGCAGTGAGCGGAGCCGTGGGGACAGCCAAGAGACCCAGTACTTC.

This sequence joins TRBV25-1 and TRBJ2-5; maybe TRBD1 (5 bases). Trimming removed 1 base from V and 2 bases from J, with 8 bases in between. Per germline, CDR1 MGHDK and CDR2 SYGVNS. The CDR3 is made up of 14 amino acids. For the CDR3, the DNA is TGTGCCAGCAGTGAATCCAGGGCACAAGAGACCCAGTACTTC. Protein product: CASSESRAQETQYF.

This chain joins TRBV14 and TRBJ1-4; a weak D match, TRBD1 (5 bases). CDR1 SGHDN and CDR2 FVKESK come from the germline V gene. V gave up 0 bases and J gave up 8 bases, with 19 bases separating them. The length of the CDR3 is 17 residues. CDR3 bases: TGTGCCAGCAGCCAAGATCTATCGCCAGGGAGGAAGGAAAAACTGTTTTTT. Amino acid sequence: CASSQDLSPGRKEKLFF.

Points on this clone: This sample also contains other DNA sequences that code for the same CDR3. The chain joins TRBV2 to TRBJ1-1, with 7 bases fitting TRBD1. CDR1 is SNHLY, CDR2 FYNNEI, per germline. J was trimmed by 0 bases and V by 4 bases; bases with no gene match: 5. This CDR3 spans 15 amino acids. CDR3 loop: CASSGGTALNTEAFF. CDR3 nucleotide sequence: TGTGCCAGCAGTGGGGGGACAGCCTTGAACACTGAAGCTTTCTTT.

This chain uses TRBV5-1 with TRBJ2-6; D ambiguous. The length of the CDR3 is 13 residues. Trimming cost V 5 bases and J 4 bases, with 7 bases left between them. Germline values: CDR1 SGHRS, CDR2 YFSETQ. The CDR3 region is CASRNSGANVLTF. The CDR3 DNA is TGCGCCAGCAGAAACTCCGGGGCCAACGTCCTGACTTTC.

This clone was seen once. The CDR3 reads CASSPSPKRVEQFF. The CDR3 region has the DNA TGTGCCAGCAGCCCTAGCCCGAAGAGGGTGGAGCAGTTCTTC. The V call is TRBV7-9, the J call TRBJ2-1, with a tentative D call TRBD2 (5 bases). The CDR3 totals 14 residues. Germline V gene data show CDR1 as SEHNR and CDR2 as FQNEAQ (reference sequence). V lost 5 bases, J lost 10 bases, and 18 bases lay in between.

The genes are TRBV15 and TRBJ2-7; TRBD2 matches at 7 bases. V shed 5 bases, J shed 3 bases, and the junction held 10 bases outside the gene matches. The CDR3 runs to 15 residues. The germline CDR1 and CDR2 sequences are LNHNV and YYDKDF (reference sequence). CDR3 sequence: CATSPGGGGSYEQYF. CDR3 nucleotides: TGTGCCACCAGCCCTGGGGGGGGAGGGAGCTACGAGCAGTACTTC. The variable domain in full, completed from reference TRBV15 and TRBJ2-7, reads DAMVIQNPRYQVTQFGKPVTLSCSQTLNHNVMYWYQQKSSQAPKLLFHYYDKDFNNEADTPDNFQSRRPNTSFCFLDIRSPGLGDTAMYLCATSPGGGGSYEQYFGPGTRLTVT.

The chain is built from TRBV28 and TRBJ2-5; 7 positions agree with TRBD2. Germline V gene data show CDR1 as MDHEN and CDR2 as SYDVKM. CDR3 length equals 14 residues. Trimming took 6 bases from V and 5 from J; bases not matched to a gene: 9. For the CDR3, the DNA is TGTGCCAGCAGCAGATGGACTAGTGCGGAGACCCAGTACTTC. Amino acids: CASSRWTSAETQYF.

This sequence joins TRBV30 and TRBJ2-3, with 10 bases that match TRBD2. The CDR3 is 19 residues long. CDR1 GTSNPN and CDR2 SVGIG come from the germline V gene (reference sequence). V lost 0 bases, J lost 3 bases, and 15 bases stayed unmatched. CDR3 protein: CAWSVDPAGGPVVTDTQYF. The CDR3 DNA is TGTGCCTGGAGTGTCGATCCAGCGGGAGGGCCGGTTGTGACAGATACGCAGTATTTT.

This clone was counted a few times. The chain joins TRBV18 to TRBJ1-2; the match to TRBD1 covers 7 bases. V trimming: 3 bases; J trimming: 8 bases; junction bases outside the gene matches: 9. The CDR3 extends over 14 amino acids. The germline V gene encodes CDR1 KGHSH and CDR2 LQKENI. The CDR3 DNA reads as TGTGCCAGCTCACCGACAGGGACGGCTGGGGGCTACACCTTC. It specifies CASSPTGTAGGYTF.

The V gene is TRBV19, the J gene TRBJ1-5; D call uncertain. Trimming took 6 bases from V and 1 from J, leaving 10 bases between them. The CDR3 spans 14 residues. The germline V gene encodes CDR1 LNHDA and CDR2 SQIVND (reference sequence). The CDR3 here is CASRESLSNQPQHF. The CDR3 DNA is TGTGCCAGTAGAGAGTCTTTAAGCAATCAGCCCCAGCATTTT.